One sample yielded the 29 T cell receptor beta chains listed below, sequenced in a study of blood T cell repertoires in COVID-19. TCRdb's copy holds only in-frame clones and misses some; the assay was immunoSEQ multiplex PCR. The sample shows fewer than 350,000 clones, roughly 86% of them seen only once. The sample was peripheral blood. These receptors were collected from a man younger than 40 with COVID-19, enrolled during active disease.

The chain uses TRBV12-3 or TRBV12-4 and TRBJ1-2; unclear D gene. V lost 4 bases, J lost 2 bases, and 5 bases lay in between. This CDR3 is 12 amino acids long. For the CDR3, the DNA is TGTGCCAGCAGTTCGGGGAACTATGGCTACACCTTC. Protein product: CASSSGNYGYTF.

The chain carries TRBV11-2 and TRBJ2-5, with 10 bases that match TRBD2. V shed 0 bases and J 2 bases; nucleotides not matched to a gene: 3. CDR1 and CDR2 (germline): SGHAT, FQNNGV. This CDR3 is 16 amino acids long. This chain's CDR3 is CASSLDSGRRQETQYF. In DNA form, the CDR3 reads TGTGCCAGCAGCTTAGATAGCGGGAGGCGGCAAGAGACCCAGTACTTC.

The J gene is TRBJ1-1, the V gene TRBV6-2 or TRBV6-3; 7 nucleotides align to TRBD1. Germline-derived CDR1 and CDR2 are MNHEY and SVGEGT. The V gene end was trimmed by 0 bases and the J gene end by 3 bases; junction bases not matched to a gene: 7. The CDR3 contains 16 residues. The CDR3 sequence is CASSYSPGGPDTEAFF. CDR3 coding DNA: TGTGCCAGCAGTTACTCGCCAGGGGGGCCGGACACTGAAGCTTTCTTT.

This chain connects TRBV9 to TRBJ1-4; TRBD1 matches 9 bases. Germline assignment: CDR1 SGDLS and CDR2 YYNGEE. V lost 4 bases, J lost 6 bases, and 10 bases stayed unmatched. This CDR3 region has 16 residues. CDR3 sequence: CASSRAGQGFYEKLFF. The CDR3 bases are TGTGCCAGCAGCCGAGCGGGACAGGGCTTCTATGAAAAACTGTTTTTT.

This clone has a single count. The rearrangement uses TRBV28 and TRBJ1-4; TRBD1 agrees at 8 bases. The CDR3 has 14 amino acids. The J segment lost 4 bases and the V segment lost 5 bases, leaving 3 bases of the junction unmatched. Germline loops: CDR1 MDHEN, CDR2 SYDVKM. The CDR3 is CASSPGQGNEKLFF. As DNA, the CDR3 is TGTGCCAGCAGTCCCGGACAGGGTAATGAAAAACTGTTTTTT.

The chain combines TRBV19 with TRBJ2-1, with D tentatively TRBD2 (6 bases). The CDR3 covers 13 residues. Germline values: CDR1 LNHDA, CDR2 SQIVND (reference sequence). V lost 1 base, J lost 7 bases, and 8 bases lay in between. CDR3 amino acids: CASSIGDSNEQFF. The DNA of the CDR3 is TGTGCCAGTAGTATAGGGGACTCGAATGAGCAGTTCTTC.

The gene calls are TRBV7-8 and TRBJ2-7, with D possibly being TRBD1 (6 bases). V lost 5 bases, J lost 4 bases, and 18 bases lay in between. The CDR3 is 15 residues long. Germline lookup yields CDR1 SGHVS and CDR2 FQNEAQ. As DNA, the CDR3 is TGTGCCAGCAGCCGTGGACAGCTTGCGCTTTACGAGCAGTACTTC. Translation gives CASSRGQLALYEQYF.

The chain is built from TRBV12-3 or TRBV12-4 and TRBJ2-6; D uncertain. There are 13 residues in the CDR3. Trimming left V 9 bases short and J 4 bases short, with 10 bases between. DNA of the CDR3: TGTGCCAGTCGAACCCAGGGGGCCAACGTCCTGACTTTC. It is translated as CASRTQGANVLTF.

This clone occurred once. The chain has TRBV2 and TRBJ2-6; tentatively, D is TRBD1 (6 bases). Germline values: CDR1 SNHLY, CDR2 FYNNEI. The CDR3 has 14 amino acids. The V end was cut by 5 bases, the J end by 2 bases, with 7 bases between. CDR3 in amino acids: CASSSGAGANVLTF. The CDR3, as DNA: TGTGCCAGCAGTTCAGGGGCTGGGGCCAACGTCCTGACTTTC.

This chain uses TRBV18 with TRBJ1-2, with D unresolved. CDR3 length equals 16 residues. V shed 0 bases and J shed 6 bases, with 17 bases lying between them. The germline V gene has CDR1 KGHSH and CDR2 LQKENI. CDR3 sequence reads: CASSPPSGPGGDGYTF. DNA for the CDR3: TGTGCCAGCTCACCACCAAGCGGCCCAGGAGGTGATGGCTACACCTTC.

The chain has TRBV7-2 and TRBJ1-4, with D possibly being TRBD1 (5 bases). V was pared by 0 bases and J by 0 bases, with 17 bases between. The CDR3 has 19 residues. Germline-derived CDR1 and CDR2 are SGHTA and FQGNSA. Here the CDR3 reads CASSLALQASSTTNEKLFF. The DNA for the CDR3 is TGTGCCAGCAGCTTAGCCTTACAGGCCTCTTCTACAACTAATGAAAAACTGTTTTTT.

The chain joins TRBV5-1 to TRBJ2-3, with a possible D match to TRBD2 (6 bases). Between the trimmed V and J ends, which lost 4 bases and 3 bases, there was a span of 15 bases. CDR3 length equals 15 residues. The V gene's germline CDR1 is SGHRS and CDR2 YFSETQ. The DNA of the CDR3 is TGCGCCAGCAGCACCCGCGGGACCCCGACAGATACGCAGTATTTT. Its protein product is CASSTRGTPTDTQYF.

V is TRBV18 and J is TRBJ1-5; possible D gene TRBD1, 5 bases. Trimming took 6 bases from V and 7 from J, leaving 16 bases between them. Germline lookup yields CDR1 KGHSH and CDR2 LQKENI. This CDR3 has 14 amino acids. The CDR3 nucleotides read TGTGCCAGCTCGGGATGGGGCGCGGGGCAGCCCCAGCATTTT. Residues: CASSGWGAGQPQHF.

About this clone itself: Within the sample, other DNA sequences also encode this same CDR3. This chain links TRBV5-4 with TRBJ1-2, with 8 positions matching TRBD1. J gave up 3 bases and V 4 bases, and 2 bases lay outside the gene matches. Germline lookup yields CDR1 SGHNT and CDR2 YYREEE (reference sequence). This CDR3 is built from 13 residues. The CDR3 coding sequence is TGTGCCAGCAGCCCGACAGGGGACTATGGCTACACCTTC. Its translation is CASSPTGDYGYTF.

The chain has TRBV28 and TRBJ1-2; D perhaps matches TRBD1 (6 bases). Trimming pared 8 bases from V and 4 bases from J, leaving 11 bases between. Germline V gene data show CDR1 as MDHEN and CDR2 as SYDVKM. CDR3 length: 12 amino acids. The CDR3 nucleotides are TGTGCCAGCGGCAGGGGCATCTATGGCTACACCTTC. Its translation is CASGRGIYGYTF.

The CDR3: CASSTGTIFSYEQYF. DNA for the CDR3: TGTGCCAGCAGCACCGGGACTATCTTCTCCTACGAGCAGTACTTC. The rearrangement links TRBV6-2 or TRBV6-3 to TRBJ2-7; TRBD2 agrees at 7 bases. The CDR3 spans 15 residues. Trimming took 6 bases from V and 0 from J; bases not matched to a gene: 8. CDR1 is MNHEY, CDR2 SVGEGT, per germline.

The chain recombines TRBV27 with TRBJ1-1; D perhaps matches TRBD1 (6 bases). Per germline, CDR1 MNHEY and CDR2 SMNVEV (reference sequence). The V gene lost 4 bases and the J gene lost 11 bases, with 17 bases spanning the gap. This CDR3 is 13 amino acids long. Here the CDR3 DNA reads TGTGCCAGCAGTTACGAGGCAGGGGTCAGCGCTTTCTTT. It codes for CASSYEAGVSAFF.

This CDR3 reads CASEFGGADTQYF. CDR3 DNA sequence: TGCGCCAGCGAATTCGGCGGGGCAGATACGCAGTATTTT. V is TRBV5-1 and J is TRBJ2-3, with D perhaps matching TRBD2 (6 bases). The CDR3 runs 13 residues. The V gene's germline CDR1 is SGHRS and CDR2 YFSETQ. Trimming removed 7 bases from V and 4 bases from J, with 13 bases in between.

V is TRBV29-1 and J is TRBJ1-2; the D is unclear. Germline assignment: CDR1 SQVTM and CDR2 ANQGSEA. This CDR3 spans 13 amino acids. V gave up 3 bases and J gave up 2 bases, with 10 bases separating them. The CDR3 sequence: CSVEGTLNYGYTF. The DNA of the CDR3 is TGCAGCGTTGAGGGCACGTTGAACTATGGCTACACCTTC.

The CDR3 DNA reads as TGTGCTAGTGGCCTAGCGGGAGGCAACCAAGAGACCCAGTACTTC. Amino acid sequence: CASGLAGGNQETQYF. J is TRBJ2-5 and V is TRBV12-5, with 11 bases identical to TRBD2. Germline V gene lookup returns CDR1 LGHNT and CDR2 FRNRAP. The length of the CDR3 is 15 residues. V gave up 6 bases and J gave up 0 bases; unmatched junction bases: 3.

This chain links TRBV14 with TRBJ2-5, with D perhaps TRBD1 (7 bases). Germline CDR1 and CDR2: SGHDN and FVKESK. V lost 4 bases to trimming and J lost 5 bases, with 8 bases between them. This CDR3 is 12 amino acids long. CDR3 nucleotides: TGTGCCAGCAGCCCAGGGGGGGAGACCCAGTACTTC. Encoded protein: CASSPGGETQYF.

This chain links TRBV7-9 with TRBJ2-3; TRBD1 is a possible D gene (5 bases). V dropped 5 bases and J dropped 5 bases, with 11 bases sitting between them. Germline lookup yields CDR1 SEHNR and CDR2 FQNEAQ (reference sequence). The CDR3 runs to 13 residues. CDR3 protein: CASSPGFKDTQYF. The CDR3 DNA reads as TGTGCCAGCAGCCCAGGGTTTAAAGATACGCAGTATTTT. Filled out from reference TRBV7-9 and TRBJ2-3, the complete variable domain reads DTGVSQNPRHKITKRGQNVTFRCDPISEHNRLYWYRQTLGQGPEFLTYFQNEAQLEKSRLLSDRFSAERPKGSFSTLEIQRTEQGDSAMYLCASSPGFKDTQYFGPGTRLTVL.

The genes are TRBV6-5 and TRBJ2-7; 7 bases align to TRBD1. Germline CDR1 and CDR2: MNHEY and SVGAGI. The junction had 10 bases not matched to a gene; V was cut back by 6 bases and J by 5 bases. The CDR3 consists of 14 residues. The CDR3, as DNA: TGTGCCAGCAGATTGACAGGGATAAGCCACGAGCAGTACTTC. Protein sequence: CASRLTGISHEQYF.

The J gene is TRBJ2-2, the V gene TRBV10-3, with TRBD2 matching over 9 bases. The germline CDR1 and CDR2 sequences are ENHRY and SYGVKD. Trimming removed 8 bases from V and 2 bases from J; junction bases left unmatched: 3. The CDR3 contains 14 residues. This CDR3 reads CAIAGGENTGELFF. The CDR3 DNA is TGTGCCATCGCGGGGGGGGAAAACACCGGGGAGCTGTTTTTT.

The CDR3 DNA reads as TGTGCCAGCAGCCTAGGGACAGGGGGAAACACCATATATTTT. Translation gives CASSLGTGGNTIYF. V is TRBV7-3 and J is TRBJ1-3; 9 bases are a match to TRBD1. With V trimmed by 5 bases and J by 4 bases, 3 bases remained unmatched. CDR3 size: 14 residues. Germline assignment: CDR1 SGHTA and CDR2 FQGTGA.

The genes are TRBV6-5 and TRBJ2-7, with TRBD1 matching over 9 bases. The CDR3 runs 15 residues. Trimming removed 7 bases from V and 0 bases from J; junction bases left unmatched: 7. Looked up from germline, CDR1 is MNHEY and CDR2 is SVGAGI. CDR3 in amino acids: CASTYGTGTSYEQYF. As DNA, the CDR3 is TGTGCCAGCACCTACGGGACAGGGACCTCCTACGAGCAGTACTTC.

The chain recombines TRBV11-3 with TRBJ2-3; 9 bases match TRBD1. Germline-derived CDR1 and CDR2 are SGHNT and YENEEA. The V segment lost 4 bases and the J segment 6 bases; nucleotides outside the gene matches: 5. There are 14 residues in the CDR3. CDR3: CASSSGQGQDTQYF. Written as DNA, the CDR3 is TGTGCCAGCAGCTCGGGACAGGGTCAGGATACGCAGTATTTT.

The genes are TRBV5-1 and TRBJ1-1, with a possible D match to TRBD1 (6 bases). Germline assignment: CDR1 SGHRS and CDR2 YFSETQ. The CDR3 is made up of 15 amino acids. V lost 0 bases and J lost 1, with 10 bases in between. As DNA, the CDR3 is TGCGCCAGCAGCTTGGGACCGGGACAGAACACTGAAGCTTTCTTT. It is translated as CASSLGPGQNTEAFF.

The J gene is TRBJ2-3, the V gene TRBV5-8; unclear D gene. The CDR3 covers 14 residues. Germline assignment: CDR1 SGHTS and CDR2 YDEGEE. Trimming shortened V by 1 base and J by 5 bases, and 11 bases separated the two germline ends. CDR3 in amino acids: CASSLYRPGDTQYF. CDR3 sequence (DNA): TGTGCCAGCAGCTTGTATCGGCCGGGAGATACGCAGTATTTT.